This is a list of T cell receptor beta chains from one sample in a study of T cells expressing NK-cell markers. No DNA is given; TCRdb re-called the 5' RACE reads and lists each CDR3 protein once. The table lists some 450,000 distinct CDR3 sequences, with 7.3% in the top ten. Sequenced input: blood T cells: a sorted CD56 or NKG2C T cell subset, CD4+ or CD8+ T cells, or bulk PBMC T cells (not recorded which). Receptors originate from a woman aged 18-70 years in good health. Both conserved end residues are part of each CDR3.

V	J	length	CDR3
TRBV12-3/TRBV12-4	TRBJ1-2	13	CASSSTGTYGYTF
TRBV6-5	TRBJ2-1	12	CASSSSSREQFF
TRBV6-2/TRBV6-3	TRBJ2-5	15	CASKEGVTDSETQYF
TRBV5-1	TRBJ2-7	18	CASSRRGQGERGYYEQYF
TRBV7-3	TRBJ2-1	14	CASSPRQGVDEQFF
TRBV13	TRBJ2-6	15	CASRFQGSGANVLTF
TRBV4-2	TRBJ2-1	14	CASSQDEYNNEQFF
TRBV7-9	TRBJ1-1	12	CASLGGATEAFF
TRBV5-1	TRBJ2-5	13	CASSVGQVETQYF
TRBV6-1	TRBJ2-1	14	CASRPDRGLHEQFF
TRBV30	TRBJ2-2	14	CAWSVRQGAGELFF
TRBV7-2	TRBJ2-5	14	CASSPTSGVETQYF
TRBV20-1	TRBJ1-2	13	CSARLGGGFGYTF
TRBV4-2	TRBJ2-1	15	CASSQDPSSYNEQFF
TRBV5-1	TRBJ2-4	15	CASSFLGEGRSIQYF
TRBV12-3/TRBV12-4	TRBJ1-1	18	CASSRTLRGGEKNTEAFF
TRBV7-2	TRBJ2-1	16	CASSSPERERYNEQFF
TRBV6-2/TRBV6-3	TRBJ2-1	15	CASRLNSGTNNEQFF
TRBV29-1	TRBJ2-7	12	CSGTTFLDEQYF
TRBV15	TRBJ2-7	14	CATSRDTSVYEQYF
TRBV9	TRBJ2-7	14	CASSALGSADEQYF
TRBV11-3	TRBJ2-1	17	CASSLGLRTSGHNEQFF
TRBV7-2	TRBJ1-5	15	CASSFLGGGNQPQHF
TRBV13	TRBJ2-2	16	CASSLEEGADTGELFF
TRBV18	TRBJ1-1	15	CASSPPGDMNTEAFF
TRBV20-1	TRBJ2-4	17	CSASPGVGVGVGNIQYF
TRBV29-1	TRBJ1-1	11	CSVDSGSVAFF
TRBV20-1	TRBJ2-7	16	CSARGGREVLWDEQYF
TRBV3-1	TRBJ2-1	12	CASSQLVDEQFF
TRBV20-1	TRBJ2-5	16	CSARDLERGTPETQYF
TRBV20-1	TRBJ1-2	14	CSAGGTAPGYGYTF
TRBV6-1	TRBJ2-7	15	CASSRGEGAPYEQYF
TRBV24-1	TRBJ2-5	15	CATSDPGGDGETQYF
TRBV12-3/TRBV12-4	TRBJ2-1	15	CASEAPGVGNNEQFF
TRBV19	TRBJ2-1	16	CASSAITRTVDNEQFF
TRBV10-3	TRBJ1-1	15	CAISDVSAWDTEAFF
TRBV10-2	TRBJ2-1	14	CASSESGRGNEQFF
TRBV28	TRBJ2-5	14	CASSFRTAGETQYF
TRBV6-5	TRBJ1-1	17	CASSYSAGGLGDTEAFF
TRBV9	TRBJ2-1	15	CASSVLAGAANEQFF
TRBV29-1	TRBJ2-4	16	CSVEFFGPVVENIQYF
TRBV7-2	TRBJ1-2	14	CASSLEQTNYGYTF
TRBV12-3/TRBV12-4	TRBJ2-3	12	CASSLLGDTQYF
TRBV7-6	TRBJ2-1	15	CASSLDWGVYNEQFF
TRBV20-1	TRBJ2-1	14	CSALDGSSYNEQFF
TRBV20-1	TRBJ2-4	14	CSAPRGLAKNIQYF
TRBV20-1	TRBJ2-4	16	CSARGPQMGAKNIQYF
TRBV4-2	TRBJ2-2	14	CASSQGLVPGELFF